Detailed here is one T cell receptor (beta chain). Its antigen is unknown. A much larger clonotype is one base distant, so this may be a read error. These data originate in a study of regulatory T cells in long-lasting Graves disease (dated by TCRdb to about 2021). Some background on the complete study: In the newly diagnosed Graves' disease group, patients had been taking antithyroid drugs for less than 3 months. A total of roughly 35 samples underwent TCR sequencing: around 13 from persistent and roughly 20 from newly diagnosed Graves' disease patients. The study took place in China and was registered as a clinical trial. Peripheral blood TCR sequencing and RNA sequencing compared persistent Graves' disease patients with newly diagnosed Graves' disease patients. General study outcomes and caveats: Persistent patients shared more public clonotypes among themselves (around 3,000) than newly diagnosed patients did (more than 950). Sequencing and analysis were restricted to the TCR beta chain. TRBV28, TRBJ1-2 and TRBJ2-5 were preferentially used in persistent disease, while TRBV20-1 and TRBJ2-1 were favored in newly diagnosed disease. The small sample size was acknowledged by the authors as a limitation that may reduce accuracy. Persistent Graves' disease patients showed lower TCR Shannon entropy and fewer highly expanded clones than newly diagnosed patients, suggesting clonal expansion. The study examined only peripheral blood because the primary lesion, thyroid tissue, could not be accessed.

Receptor amplification or capture employed multiplex PCR. Sequencing was carried out with an Illumina HiSeq 4000. CDR3 regions were amplified by Arm-PCR with iRepertoire HTBI primers to construct TCR beta libraries. Gel purification was performed on PCR products prior to sequencing. Processing in the source paper ran as follows. Across samples, about 64 TRBV and 12 to 15 TRBJ segments were identified and used for gene usage analysis of CDR3 amino acid clonotypes. COPE and FqMerger were used to merge filtered high-quality paired reads into contigs. BLAST was used to align contigs to the IMGT TRBV, TRBD and TRBJ reference genes, and CDR3 was defined following IMGT. Highly expanded clones were defined as clonotypes with a frequency above 0.1%. Shannon entropy was used to measure repertoire diversity, and the Gini coefficient was used to measure V-J evenness. Clonotypes shared by more than one individual were considered public. TCRdb reworked the public reads: Q25 trimming with fastp, MiXCR clone assembly, productive beta chains retained. Rows with a matching CDR3 protein are joined into one entry that keeps the most common DNA and genes. V and J calls and clone size were set by TCRdb, not the authors. For this sample there are 250,000 or so distinct CDR3 sequences; about 19% appear just once. The ten largest account for about 15% of the sample.

Including cysteine and phenylalanine, the CDR3 has 12 amino acids. The kept DNA is CDR3 alone, 36 bases in frame from the first base. V is pared back by 4 bases and J by 3 bases, with 5 bases lying between the germline termini. From the germline V gene, CDR1 is SGHTA and CDR2 is FQGNSA. According to the study, the label for this sample's time point signals: newly diagnosed GD, antithyroid drugs for less than 3 months. RNA was extracted from PBMCs in TRIzol for both TCR sequencing and RNA sequencing. Graves' disease was diagnosed according to American Thyroid Association guidelines. Patients for the study were recruited at an endocrinology department in Xi'an, China. From each patient, approximately 10 milliliters of peripheral blood was collected into an EDTA anticoagulant tube. Ficoll Paque Plus density gradient separation was used to isolate PBMCs, and no additional T cell sorting was done. An Agilent 2100 Bioanalyzer and agarose gel were used to check RNA quality, and a NanoDrop 2000 was used to measure RNA concentration.

The source of this sequence is a female donor with Graves disease. This specimen consisted of peripheral blood mononuclear cells (PBMCs), obtained at new diagnosis, from a patient treated with antithyroid drugs. Recombination connected TRBV7-2 to TRBJ2-3; too little of a D gene remains to name it. The CDR3 sequence is CASSWLTDTQYF. The DNA sequence is TGTGCCAGCAGCTGGCTAACAGATACGCAGTATTTT.